This TCR beta chain was recovered during a study of T-cell memory formation after mild COVID-19. In the study overall: Among the donors, TCR clusters were largely specific to each donor.

5'RACE primed at constant segments yielded TCR alpha and TCR beta cDNA libraries bearing sample barcodes and UMIs. MiXCR, applied by TCRdb to the 5' RACE reads, yields one record per CDR3 protein. The data contain some 120,000 distinct CDR3 sequences, over 15% of them singletons. Germline V gene lookup returns CDR1 SGHTA and CDR2 FQGNSA. The junction had 9 bases not matched to a gene; V was cut back by 3 bases and J by 6 bases. The CDR3 extends over 15 amino acids. Notes on the study in general: Clones contracting over day 15 to 85 were CD4/CD8 balanced, with later expanders leaning CD4+.

Turning to this clonotype: Its target is not known.

This clonotype originated in a man aged 18 to 29 who had mild COVID-19 (a few samples of this study predate the infection). Cell type and time point are not known. The rearrangement links TRBV7-2 to TRBJ2-3; 7 positions match TRBD2. The sample was PBMCs or a T cell subset sorted from them (not recorded which). CDR3 DNA: TGTGCCAGCAGCTTCGTAGCGGGTCCGAGGGATACGCAGTATTTT. Amino acid sequence: CASSFVAGPRDTQYF.